A single sample is the source of the 12 T cell receptor beta chains below, sequenced in a study of cytomegalovirus exposure and HLA in healthy donors. The PCR employed 60 Vbeta primers together with 13 Jbeta primers. Assay: immunoSEQ multiplex PCR; the TCRdb copy retains only in-frame clones and omits some. The sample yields some 180,000 clones, around 80% seen once. The sample comprised PBMCs. These TCRs come from a woman aged 60-70 years in good health and CMV-seropositive.

This clone was detected only once. The chain uses TRBV7-9 and TRBJ2-1; 9 bases are a match to TRBD2. The CDR3 is made up of 18 amino acids. V gave up 5 bases and J gave up 1 base; unmatched junction bases: 12. Germline V gene data show CDR1 as SEHNR and CDR2 as FQNEAQ (reference sequence). CDR3 loop: CASSPNLLAGGSYNEQFF. CDR3 in DNA: TGTGCCAGCAGCCCTAACCTCCTTGCGGGAGGGTCCTACAATGAGCAGTTCTTC. Supplemented by reference TRBV7-9 and TRBJ2-1, the full variable domain reads DTGVSQNPRHKITKRGQNVTFRCDPISEHNRLYWYRQTLGQGPEFLTYFQNEAQLEKSRLLSDRFSAERPKGSFSTLEIQRTEQGDSAMYLCASSPNLLAGGSYNEQFFGPGTRLTVL.

V is TRBV30 and J is TRBJ2-3, with 7 bases identical to TRBD2. This CDR3 comprises 15 residues. CDR1 and CDR2 from the germline V gene are GTSNPN and SVGIG (reference sequence). With V trimmed by 0 bases and J by 0 bases, 3 bases remained unmatched. CDR3 protein: CAWSVGAGSTDTQYF. The CDR3 nucleotides are TGTGCCTGGAGTGTAGGAGCGGGGAGCACAGATACGCAGTATTTT. Using reference TRBV30 and TRBJ2-3 for the parts outside the CDR3, the full variable domain is SQTIHQWPATLVQPVGSPLSLECTVEGTSNPNLYWYRQAAGRGLQLLFYSVGIGQISSEVPQNLSASRPQDRQFILSSKKLLLSDSGFYLCAWSVGAGSTDTQYFGPGTRLTVL.

The chain recombines TRBV5-1 with TRBJ1-5; 10 bases agree with TRBD1. V gave up 6 bases and J gave up 5 bases; unmatched junction bases: 8. Germline assignment: CDR1 SGHRS and CDR2 YFSETQ. The CDR3 consists of 15 residues. DNA of the CDR3: TGCGCCAGCAAGGAGGGAGGGACAGGGGATCAGCCCCAGCATTTT. Translated: CASKEGGTGDQPQHF. Together with reference TRBV5-1 and TRBJ1-5, the CDR3 gives the full variable domain: KAGVTQTPRYLIKTRGQQVTLSCSPISGHRSVSWYQQTPGQGLQFLFEYFSETQRNKGNFPGRFSGRQFSNSRSEMNVSTLELGDSALYLCASKEGGTGDQPQHFGDGTRLSIL.

This clone appeared a few times. The chain carries TRBV9 and TRBJ1-2; D unresolved. V was shortened by 4 bases and J by 4 bases, with 14 bases between the two germline ends. The CDR3 covers 14 residues. Germline CDR1 SGDLS, CDR2 YYNGEE. The CDR3 here is CASSPSWAFYGYTF. The DNA for the CDR3 is TGTGCCAGCAGCCCCTCCTGGGCATTCTATGGCTACACCTTC.

The chain couples TRBV2 to TRBJ1-5; D gene uncertain. Germline values: CDR1 SNHLY, CDR2 FYNNEI. V lost 7 bases and J 3 bases, leaving 10 bases between the germline ends. This CDR3 has 13 amino acids. The DNA of the CDR3 is TGTGCCAGCACGGGAGCTCCCAATCAGCCCCAGCATTTT. Amino acids: CASTGAPNQPQHF.

The V gene is TRBV30, the J gene TRBJ1-1; D may be TRBD1 (5 bases). Germline CDR1 and CDR2: GTSNPN and SVGIG (reference sequence). V lost 2 bases, J lost 1 base, and 8 bases lay in between. The CDR3 runs 13 residues. The CDR3 bases are TGTGCCTGGAGTTACAGGTCGAACACTGAAGCTTTCTTT. Its translation is CAWSYRSNTEAFF.

The chain carries TRBV6-5 and TRBJ2-7; 12 bases line up with TRBD2. CDR3 length: 14 residues. Trimming removed 6 bases from V and 0 bases from J; junction bases left unmatched: 0. Looked up from germline, CDR1 is MNHEY and CDR2 is SVGAGI. CDR3 bases: TGTGCCAGCAGGACTAGCGGGAGCTCCTACGAGCAGTACTTC. Protein product: CASRTSGSSYEQYF.

The chain joins TRBV2 to TRBJ2-1; 8 bases are a match to TRBD2. V shed 6 bases, J shed 8 bases, and the junction held 12 bases outside the gene matches. This CDR3 contains 15 residues. Per the germline V gene, CDR1 is SNHLY and CDR2 is FYNNEI. The chain's CDR3 is CASRVQREWMHEQFF. CDR3 in DNA: TGTGCCAGCAGGGTTCAGCGGGAGTGGATGCATGAGCAGTTCTTC.

The chain is built from TRBV7-3 and TRBJ1-3; TRBD1 matches at 7 bases. J gave up 2 bases and V 5 bases, and 9 bases lay outside the gene matches. CDR1 and CDR2 (germline): SGHTA, FQGTGA. The CDR3 covers 16 residues. CDR3 loop: CASSLAGTATGNTIYF. CDR3 sequence (DNA): TGTGCCAGCAGCCTAGCAGGGACAGCTACTGGAAACACCATATATTTT.

J is TRBJ2-7 and V is TRBV13, with D tentatively TRBD1 (5 bases). The CDR3 consists of 13 residues. Germline V gives CDR1 PRHDT, CDR2 FYEKMQ (reference sequence). V lost 5 bases and J 2 bases, leaving 10 bases between the germline ends. CDR3 sequence (DNA): TGTGCCAGCAGCGAGGACACGGCCTACGAGCAGTACTTC. Its protein is CASSEDTAYEQYF.

This chain links TRBV11-2 with TRBJ2-3; D remains unclear. Trimming left V 5 bases short and J 1 base short, with 4 bases between. Germline CDR1 is SGHAT and CDR2 is FQNNGV. This CDR3 comprises 12 residues. This chain's CDR3 is CASSPGTDTQYF. DNA for the CDR3: TGTGCCAGCAGCCCCGGCACAGATACGCAGTATTTT.

The V gene is TRBV2, the J gene TRBJ2-7; D is uncertain. V gave up 3 bases and J gave up 5 bases, with 5 bases separating them. This CDR3 is 11 amino acids long. Germline V lookup: CDR1 SNHLY, CDR2 FYNNEI. The CDR3 bases are TGTGCCAGCAGTGAGTCGGACGAGCAGTACTTC. This encodes CASSESDEQYF.